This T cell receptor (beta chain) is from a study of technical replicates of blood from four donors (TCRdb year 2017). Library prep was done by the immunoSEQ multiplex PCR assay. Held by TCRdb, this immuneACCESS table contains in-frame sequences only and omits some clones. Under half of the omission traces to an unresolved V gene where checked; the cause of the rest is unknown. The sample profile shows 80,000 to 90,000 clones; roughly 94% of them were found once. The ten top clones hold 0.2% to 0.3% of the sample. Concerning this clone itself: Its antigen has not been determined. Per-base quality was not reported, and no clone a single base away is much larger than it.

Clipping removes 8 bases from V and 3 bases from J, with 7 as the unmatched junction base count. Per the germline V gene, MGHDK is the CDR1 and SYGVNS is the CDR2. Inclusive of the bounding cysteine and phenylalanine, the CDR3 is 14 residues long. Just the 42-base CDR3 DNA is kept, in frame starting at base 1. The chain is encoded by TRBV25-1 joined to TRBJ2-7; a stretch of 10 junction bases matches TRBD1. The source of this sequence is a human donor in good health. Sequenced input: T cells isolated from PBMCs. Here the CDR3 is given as CASRSGTGDYEQYF. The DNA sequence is TGTGCCAGCCGCTCGGGGACAGGGGACTACGAGCAGTACTTC.